These 21 T cell receptor beta chains were sequenced from one sample in a study of memory CD4+ T cells and cytomegalovirus serostatus. Single viable CD3+CD4+CD8-CD45RO+ cells were sorted as the memory CD4+ T cells. The table came from immunoSEQ multiplex PCR; TCRdb's copy has only in-frame clones and leaves some out. This sample has over 45,000 clones, with approximately 82% found just once. Sequencing used memory CD4+ T cells from blood. These receptors all come from an adult in good health and CMV-seronegative. Some clones in this sample may be carry-over from other donors' samples.

The rearrangement links TRBV6-5 to TRBJ1-3; 9 positions agree with TRBD1. The CDR3 loop spans 14 amino acids. Germline loops: CDR1 MNHEY, CDR2 SVGAGI. V trimming: 2 bases; J trimming: 4 bases; junction bases outside the gene matches: 0. The CDR3 sequence: CASSYGTGGNTIYF. CDR3 DNA sequence: TGTGCCAGCAGTTACGGGACAGGGGGAAACACCATATATTTT.

V gene TRBV28 combines with J gene TRBJ1-2; TRBD1 agrees at 7 bases. The CDR3 is 12 amino acids. In germline, CDR1 is MDHEN, CDR2 SYDVKM. The trim removed 8 bases at V and 3 bases at J, leaving 3 bases unmatched. CDR3 residues: CASWGTDYGYTF. DNA for the CDR3: TGTGCCAGCTGGGGGACAGACTATGGCTACACCTTC.

This chain uses TRBV5-4 with TRBJ2-7; 8 bases are shared with TRBD1. Germline-derived CDR1 and CDR2 are SGHNT and YYREEE (reference sequence). The CDR3 runs 15 residues. Germline trimming cut 0 bases from V and 0 bases from J; bases unmatched to any gene: 2. CDR3 region: CASSLGTGNSYEQYF. In DNA form, the CDR3 reads TGTGCCAGCAGCTTGGGGACAGGGAACTCCTACGAGCAGTACTTC.

This clone was seen a handful of times. This chain links TRBV11-2 with TRBJ2-1; the D gene could be TRBD1 or TRBD2 (5 bases each). The CDR3 is 16 amino acids. V lost 0 bases and J lost 6, with 15 bases in between. Germline-derived CDR1 and CDR2 are SGHAT and FQNNGV. The CDR3 DNA reads as TGTGCCAGCAGCTTAGATCGGGGCCACCCGATCAATGAGCAGTTCTTC. Its translation is CASSLDRGHPINEQFF.

This clone was seen only a few times. The J gene is TRBJ1-4, the V gene TRBV18, with a weak D call TRBD1 (6 bases). V shed 5 bases and J shed 8 bases, with 12 bases lying between them. CDR3 length: 13 amino acids. CDR1 is KGHSH, CDR2 LQKENI, per germline. The CDR3 coding sequence is TGTGCCAGCTCATCTACAGGGAGGGAAAAACTGTTTTTT. Its translation: CASSSTGREKLFF.

The rearrangement links TRBV7-3 to TRBJ2-3; tentatively, D is TRBD1 (6 bases). The CDR3 totals 14 residues. CDR1 and CDR2 from the germline V gene are SGHTA and FQGTGA. V lost 2 bases and J 6 bases, leaving 12 bases between the germline ends. In DNA form, the CDR3 reads TGTGCCAGCAGCTTAGGGCATCAGGGGGATACGCAGTATTTT. Its translation: CASSLGHQGDTQYF.

This clone was seen just once. The chain employs TRBV7-9 and TRBJ2-1; 10 nucleotides line up with TRBD2. The germline V gene has CDR1 SEHNR and CDR2 FQNEAQ (reference sequence). With 3 bases clipped from V and 9 bases from J, the junction kept 11 bases outside the gene matches. The CDR3 extends over 16 amino acids. The CDR3 loop reads CASSFVPGLADVEQFF. CDR3 in DNA: TGTGCCAGCAGCTTTGTGCCAGGACTAGCGGATGTTGAGCAGTTCTTC.

This chain joins TRBV18 and TRBJ1-6, with 9 positions matching TRBD1. The V gene end was trimmed by 3 bases and the J gene end by 5 bases; junction bases not matched to a gene: 2. The CDR3 has 15 amino acids. Germline-derived CDR1 and CDR2 are KGHSH and LQKENI. In DNA, the CDR3 is TGTGCCAGCTCACCGGGACAGGGACATAATTCACCCCTCCACTTT. This sequence encodes CASSPGQGHNSPLHF. The entire variable domain, with the rest obtained from reference TRBV18 and TRBJ1-6, is as follows: NAGVMQNPRHLVRRRGQEARLRCSPMKGHSHVYWYRQLPEEGLKFMVYLQKENIIDESGMPKERFSAEFPKEGPSILRIQQVVRGDSAAYFCASSPGQGHNSPLHFGNGTRLTVT.

This chain uses TRBV5-1 with TRBJ1-1, with D possibly TRBD1 on 5 matching bases. Germline V gives CDR1 SGHRS, CDR2 YFSETQ. This CDR3 has 15 amino acids. With 0 bases removed from V and 1 base from J, the gap between germline ends came to 10 bases. In nucleotides, the CDR3 is TGCGCCAGCAGCTTGGCCGGGGGGAGGAACACTGAAGCTTTCTTT. It is translated as CASSLAGGRNTEAFF.

By sample fraction, this clone is medium-sized. The chain has TRBV7-9 and TRBJ2-1, with D possibly being TRBD2 (6 bases). There are 15 residues in the CDR3. Germline values: CDR1 SEHNR, CDR2 FQNEAQ (reference sequence). V was cut by 6 bases and J by 1 base, with 13 bases left in between. The CDR3 nucleotides read TGTGCCAGCAGTGCGGAGGGGTGGTCCTACAATGAGCAGTTCTTC. Encoded protein: CASSAEGWSYNEQFF.

V is TRBV6-1 and J is TRBJ2-7, with TRBD2 identical over 11 bases. With 8 bases clipped from V and 0 bases from J, the junction kept 6 bases outside the gene matches. CDR1 and CDR2 (germline): MNHNS, SASEGT. The CDR3 totals 15 residues. CDR3 DNA: TGTGCCAGCGGGGAGGGACTAGCGGACTCCTACGAGCAGTACTTC. Translated: CASGEGLADSYEQYF.

The genes are TRBV4-1 and TRBJ1-2, with D possibly being TRBD1 (6 bases). The CDR3 is made up of 15 amino acids. V was clipped by 4 bases and J by 4 bases, with 16 bases between them. Germline CDR1 is MGHRA and CDR2 is YSYEKL. The DNA for the CDR3 is TGCGCCAGCAGCCCAAGACAGGAGCCATCCTATGGCTACACCTTC. As protein: CASSPRQEPSYGYTF.

The rearrangement uses TRBV29-1 and TRBJ2-2, with D possibly matching TRBD1 (5 bases). In germline, CDR1 is SQVTM, CDR2 ANQGSEA. The CDR3 spans 15 residues. V was shortened by 7 bases and J by 4 bases, with 19 bases between the two germline ends. The CDR3 protein is CSGTVAGISTGELFF. Here the CDR3 DNA reads TGCAGCGGAACAGTGGCAGGGATTAGCACCGGGGAGCTGTTTTTT.

This clone was found once. The J gene is TRBJ2-1, the V gene TRBV7-2; tentatively, D is TRBD2 (6 bases). V was pared by 1 base and J by 7 bases, with 14 bases between. This CDR3 is built from 15 residues. CDR1 and CDR2 (germline): SGHTA, FQGNSA. The CDR3 loop is CASSLDWRDVNEQFF. CDR3 in DNA: TGTGCCAGCAGCTTAGATTGGCGGGACGTAAATGAGCAGTTCTTC.

J is TRBJ2-7 and V is TRBV28; unclear D gene. The CDR3 has 13 amino acids. V lost 5 bases to trimming and J lost 5 bases, with 13 bases between them. The germline gives CDR1 MDHEN, CDR2 SYDVKM. CDR3 loop: CASSQPRNHEQYF. The CDR3 bases are TGTGCCAGCAGTCAACCTAGAAACCACGAGCAGTACTTC.

The rearrangement links TRBV10-3 to TRBJ2-7; possible D gene TRBD2, 6 bases. The CDR3 has 14 amino acids. Trimming removed 6 bases from V and 3 bases from J, with 15 bases in between. Per germline, CDR1 ENHRY and CDR2 SYGVKD. The CDR3 region has the DNA TGTGCCATCAGCCCCGGGAGTGGAGTCTACGAGCAGTACTTC. Its protein is CAISPGSGVYEQYF.

The V call is TRBV27, the J call TRBJ1-1; D uncertain. CDR3 length: 14 residues. The germline V gene encodes CDR1 MNHEY and CDR2 SMNVEV (reference sequence). V was cut by 6 bases and J by 0 bases, with 11 bases left in between. CDR3 sequence: CASSRDGLNTEAFF. CDR3 DNA sequence: TGTGCCAGCAGCAGAGACGGGCTGAACACTGAAGCTTTCTTT.

J is TRBJ2-3 and V is TRBV30; D not resolved. Trimming took 4 bases from V and 8 from J, leaving 16 bases between them. CDR1 is GTSNPN and CDR2 is SVGIG in the germline V gene (reference sequence). The CDR3 extends over 13 amino acids. CDR3: CAWNEQGVGTQYF. CDR3 DNA sequence: TGTGCCTGGAATGAACAAGGCGTCGGTACGCAGTATTTT. Full variable domain (outside the CDR3, taken from reference TRBV30 and TRBJ2-3): SQTIHQWPATLVQPVGSPLSLECTVEGTSNPNLYWYRQAAGRGLQLLFYSVGIGQISSEVPQNLSASRPQDRQFILSSKKLLLSDSGFYLCAWNEQGVGTQYFGPGTRLTVL.

The chain is built from TRBV5-4 and TRBJ2-7; TRBD1 aligns across 8 bases. Germline V gene sequence: CDR1 SGHNT, CDR2 YYREEE (reference sequence). CDR3 length: 14 residues. Trimming removed 5 bases from V and 4 bases from J; junction bases left unmatched: 8. The CDR3 DNA sequence: TGTGCCAGCAGACCGGACAGGGCTATATACGAGCAGTACTTC. Its translation is CASRPDRAIYEQYF.

This chain connects TRBV2 to TRBJ2-1; the match to TRBD2 covers 12 bases. The J segment lost 10 bases and the V segment lost 6 bases, leaving 10 bases of the junction unmatched. The CDR3 is 15 residues long. Germline V gives CDR1 SNHLY, CDR2 FYNNEI. CDR3: CASSYSSGRAGEQFF. In DNA, the CDR3 is TGTGCCAGCAGCTATTCTAGCGGGAGGGCGGGAGAGCAGTTCTTC.

The gene calls are TRBV19 and TRBJ1-2; 8 positions agree with TRBD1. V was clipped by 7 bases and J by 6 bases; unmatched bases: 13. From germline, CDR1 is LNHDA and CDR2 SQIVND (reference sequence). The CDR3 is made up of 15 amino acids. CDR3 loop: CASTPGDRGNHGYTF. The DNA of the CDR3 is TGTGCCAGTACCCCGGGCGACAGGGGAAACCATGGCTACACCTTC.